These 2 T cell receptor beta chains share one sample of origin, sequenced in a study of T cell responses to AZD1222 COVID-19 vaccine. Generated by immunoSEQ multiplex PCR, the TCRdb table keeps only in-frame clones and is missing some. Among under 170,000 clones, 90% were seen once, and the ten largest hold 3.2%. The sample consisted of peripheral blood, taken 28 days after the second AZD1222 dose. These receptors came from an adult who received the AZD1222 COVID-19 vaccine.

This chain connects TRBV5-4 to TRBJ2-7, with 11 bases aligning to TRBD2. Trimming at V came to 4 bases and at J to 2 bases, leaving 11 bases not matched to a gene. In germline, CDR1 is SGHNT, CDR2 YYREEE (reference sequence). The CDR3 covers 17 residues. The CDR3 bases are TGTGCCAGCAGCCCGGGACTAGCGGCCCAGTACGCCTACGAGCAGTACTTC. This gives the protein CASSPGLAAQYAYEQYF.

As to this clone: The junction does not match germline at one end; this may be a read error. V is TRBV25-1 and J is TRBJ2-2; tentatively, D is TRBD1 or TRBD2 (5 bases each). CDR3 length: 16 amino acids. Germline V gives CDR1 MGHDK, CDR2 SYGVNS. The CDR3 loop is CASSEKGRINIGELFF. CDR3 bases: TGTGCCAGCAGTGAAAAGGGACGGATTAACATCGGGGAGCTGTTTTTT.